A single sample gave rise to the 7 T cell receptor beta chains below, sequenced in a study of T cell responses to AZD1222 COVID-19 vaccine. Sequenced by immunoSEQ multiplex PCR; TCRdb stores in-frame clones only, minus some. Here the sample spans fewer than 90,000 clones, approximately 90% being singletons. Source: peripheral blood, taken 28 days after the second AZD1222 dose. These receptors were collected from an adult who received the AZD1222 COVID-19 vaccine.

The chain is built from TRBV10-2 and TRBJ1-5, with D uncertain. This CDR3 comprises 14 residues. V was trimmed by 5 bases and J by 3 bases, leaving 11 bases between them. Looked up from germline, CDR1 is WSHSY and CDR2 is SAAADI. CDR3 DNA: TGCGCCAGCAGTACAAGAAGAGACAATCAGCCCCAGCATTTT. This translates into CASSTRRDNQPQHF.

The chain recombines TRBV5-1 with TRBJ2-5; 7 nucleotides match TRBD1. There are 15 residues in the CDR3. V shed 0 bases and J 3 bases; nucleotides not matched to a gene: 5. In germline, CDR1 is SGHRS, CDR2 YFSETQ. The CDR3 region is CASSLAGTEKETQYF. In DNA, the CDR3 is TGCGCCAGCAGCTTGGCCGGGACAGAAAAAGAGACCCAGTACTTC.

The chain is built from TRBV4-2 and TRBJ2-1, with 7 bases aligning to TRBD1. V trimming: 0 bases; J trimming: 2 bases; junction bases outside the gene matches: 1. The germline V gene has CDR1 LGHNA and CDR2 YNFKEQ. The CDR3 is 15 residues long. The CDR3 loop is CASSQDTGAYNEQFF. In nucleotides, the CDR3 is TGTGCCAGCAGCCAAGACACAGGGGCCTACAATGAGCAGTTCTTC.

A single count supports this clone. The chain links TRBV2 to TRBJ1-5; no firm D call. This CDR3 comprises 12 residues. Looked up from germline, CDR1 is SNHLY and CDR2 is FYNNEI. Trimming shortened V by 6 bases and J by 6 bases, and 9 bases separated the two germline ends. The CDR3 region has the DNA TGTGCCAGCAGGGTCGGGAGTCAGCCCCAGCATTTT. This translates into CASRVGSQPQHF.

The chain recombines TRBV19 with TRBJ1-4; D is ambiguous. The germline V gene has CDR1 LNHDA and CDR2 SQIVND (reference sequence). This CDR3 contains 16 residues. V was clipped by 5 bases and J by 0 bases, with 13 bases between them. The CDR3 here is CASSWASGTTNEKLFF. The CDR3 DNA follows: TGTGCCAGTAGTTGGGCATCAGGTACAACTAATGAAAAACTGTTTTTT.

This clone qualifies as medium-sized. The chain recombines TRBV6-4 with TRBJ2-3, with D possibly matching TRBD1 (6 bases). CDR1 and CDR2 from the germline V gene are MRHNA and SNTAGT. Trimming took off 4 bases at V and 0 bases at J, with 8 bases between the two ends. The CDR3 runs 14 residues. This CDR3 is CASSARGSTDTQYF. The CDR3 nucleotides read TGTGCCAGCAGTGCGAGGGGGAGCACAGATACGCAGTATTTT.

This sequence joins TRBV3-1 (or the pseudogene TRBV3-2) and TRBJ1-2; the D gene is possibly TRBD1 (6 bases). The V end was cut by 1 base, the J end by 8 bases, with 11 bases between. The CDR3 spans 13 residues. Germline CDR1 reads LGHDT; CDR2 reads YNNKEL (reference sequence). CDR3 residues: CASSQVSGVGYTF. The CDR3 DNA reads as TGTGCCAGCAGCCAAGTCTCAGGGGTCGGCTACACCTTC.